This T cell receptor beta chain came from a study of T cell changes during pregnancy in multiple sclerosis. This clone occurred once. Clones were read by immunoSEQ multiplex PCR, and TCRdb kept only the in-frame ones, dropping some. The repertoire consists of tens of thousands of clones, with 91% occurring once and the leading ten covering approximately 1.3%. There are 14 residues in the CDR3. V lost 0 bases and J lost 3, with 8 bases in between. CDR1 and CDR2 (germline): LGHNA, YSLEER. Sequenced material: peripheral blood, taken after pregnancy. This sequence originates from a female donor in good health, enrolled as a control in a pregnancy study. The J gene is TRBJ1-2, the V gene TRBV4-3, with D tentatively TRBD1 (5 bases). The CDR3 nucleotides read TGCGCCAGCAGCCAAGATCGCAGGGACTATGGCTACACCTTC. It specifies CASSQDRRDYGYTF.